This TCR beta chain was sequenced during a study of blood T cell repertoires in COVID-19. Study information: COVID-19 samples collected from the United States, Italy and Spain covered acute and convalescent phases. T cells, B-cell-depleted T cells, or PBMCs provided the cDNA or gDNA that served as material.

CDR1 and CDR2 from the germline V gene are LNHDA and SQIVND (reference sequence). The CDR3 sequence is 19 residues long. With 3 bases clipped from V and 0 bases from J, the junction kept 7 bases outside the gene matches. Original processing methods: Amplification with reference gene primers provided the estimates of nucleated cell counts. Here immunoSEQ multiplex PCR was the method, and the copy in TCRdb shows in-frame clones only, minus some. The V and J calls and clone size are taken from that table; D and trimming were inferred from the DNA. The table lists around 250,000 clones, under 85% of them singletons, with about 2% in the top ten.

This clonotype was obtained from a man aged 30 to 45 who had recovered from COVID-19. The V gene is TRBV19, the J gene TRBJ1-6, with 11 bases identical to TRBD1. Specimen: peripheral blood. CDR3 in DNA: TGTGCCAGTAGTATCGGTCCGGGGACAGGGGGCTCCTATAATTCACCCCTCCACTTT. This gives the protein CASSIGPGTGGSYNSPLHF.